This entry features one T cell receptor (beta chain) sequence. In donors with ophthalmopathy, activity was moderate-to-severe, with CAS ≥3, NOSPECS ≥4 and duration under 3 months. Other autoimmune disease, uncontrolled infection, pregnancy and lactation led to exclusion. An approximately 9.8 ml volume of fresh peripheral blood provided the PBMCs. This sample is part of a study of Graves' ophthalmopathy and Graves' hyperthyroidism. Study at large: Peripheral blood was obtained at first diagnosis, ahead of any treatment.

Germline lookup yields CDR1 DFQATT and CDR2 SNEGSKA (reference sequence). This CDR3 comprises 14 residues. Trimming cost V 8 bases and J 3 bases, with 20 bases left between them. As the template, RNA transcripts were used to amplify TCR beta CDR3 regions. RT-PCR in the first round used HTBI primers; a second-round multiplex PCR followed. TCRdb analysed the multiplex PCR reads with MiXCR anew, one entry per CDR3 protein. In the table there are 600,000 to 950,000 distinct CDR3 sequences, roughly 40% of which are singletons. This chain connects TRBV20-1 to TRBJ2-7, with D possibly being TRBD1 (6 bases). This TCR came from an adult man with Graves' ophthalmopathy. Material for sequencing was peripheral blood. The CDR3, as DNA: TGCAGTCCCCGGTTGGCGGTAGGGGGCTACGAGCAGTACTTC. Translating it yields CSPRLAVGGYEQYF.